Here is one TCR beta chain with its context. This clonotype occurred a few times. The specificity of this receptor is unknown. No qualities accompany the bases; no much larger clone lies one base away. The library was generated by PCR. The sequencer listed for this sample is Illumina HiSeq 2500. TCR libraries were prepared with molecular barcoding, using unique molecular identifiers to normalize TCRbeta repertoire quantification. The raw public data were reprocessed by TCRdb itself: fastp quality trimming at Q25, MiXCR clonotype calling, in-frame beta chains only. Entries that share a CDR3 protein sequence are merged under the most common genes and DNA. A total of hundreds of thousands of distinct CDR3 sequences appear in this sample, around 17% of them only once. In total, the top ten clones hold 1.1% of the sample. These data are taken from a study of T-cell reconstitution after alpha-beta-depleted transplantation in children (dated by TCRdb to the mid-2010s). Describing the broader study: The study quantitatively tracked T-cell immune reconstitution after TCRalphabeta/CD19-depleted allogeneic hematopoietic cell transplantation in children using TCR repertoire profiling.

This sample comprised PBMCs from the stem cell graft donor, obtained from the stem cell graft. The clonotype was recovered from a human donor who donated a stem cell graft to a child with acute myeloid leukemia.

CDR3 region: CAISESGDTEQFF. In nucleotides, the sequence is TGTGCCATCAGTGAGTCTGGGGACACTGAGCAGTTCTTC. The rearrangement combines TRBV10-3 with TRBJ2-1; the D gene is perhaps TRBD1, from 6 matching bases. V and J are truncated by 0 bases and 9 bases respectively, leaving an intervening sequence of 9 bases. Looking up the germline V gene yields CDR1 ENHRY and CDR2 SYGVKD. Spanning cysteine to phenylalanine, the CDR3 consists of 13 amino acids. Only CDR3 DNA remains: 39 bases, in frame from the first base.